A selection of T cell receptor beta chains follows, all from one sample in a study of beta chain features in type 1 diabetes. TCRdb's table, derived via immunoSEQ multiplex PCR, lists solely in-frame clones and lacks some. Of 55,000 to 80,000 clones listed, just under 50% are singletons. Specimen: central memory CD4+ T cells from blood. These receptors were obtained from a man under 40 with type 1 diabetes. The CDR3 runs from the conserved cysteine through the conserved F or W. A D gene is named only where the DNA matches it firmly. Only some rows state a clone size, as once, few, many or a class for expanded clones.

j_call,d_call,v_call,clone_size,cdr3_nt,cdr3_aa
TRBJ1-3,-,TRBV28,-,TGTGCCAGCCTCCACGGCTCTGGAAACACCATATATTTT,CASLHGSGNTIYF
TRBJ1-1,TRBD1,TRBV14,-,TGTGCCAGCAGCCAACAGACAGGGACTGAAGCTTTCTTT,CASSQQTGTEAFF
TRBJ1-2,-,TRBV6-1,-,TGTGCCAGCAGTGAAAATTTCAGGACTAACTATGGCTACACCTTC,CASSENFRTNYGYTF
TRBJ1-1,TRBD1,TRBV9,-,TGTGCCAGCAGCGTAGTAACAGGGGATACTGAAGCTTTCTTT,CASSVVTGDTEAFF
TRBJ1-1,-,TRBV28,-,TGTGCCAGCAGTCCCCCGGGCGGGGGGCGGGACGCTTTCTTT,CASSPPGGGRDAFF
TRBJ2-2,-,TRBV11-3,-,TGTGCCAGCAGCTCAGGGGTTACCGGGGAGCTGTTTTTT,CASSSGVTGELFF
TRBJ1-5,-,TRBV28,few,TGTGCCAGCAGGAAAGGGGAGGTGGGCAATCAGCCCCAGCATTTT,CASRKGEVGNQPQHF
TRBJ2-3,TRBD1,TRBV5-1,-,TGCGCCAGCAGCTCCGGGACAGGGGTTTTTGAAGATACGCAGTATTTT,CASSSGTGVFEDTQYF
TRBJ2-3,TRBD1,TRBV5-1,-,TGCGCCAGCTTCGCGGCAGGGGGCCTTGGAGATACGCAGTATTTT,CASFAAGGLGDTQYF
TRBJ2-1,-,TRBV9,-,TGTGCCAGCAGCGTATCGGACAGCCCTTACAATGAGCAGTTCTTC,CASSVSDSPYNEQFF